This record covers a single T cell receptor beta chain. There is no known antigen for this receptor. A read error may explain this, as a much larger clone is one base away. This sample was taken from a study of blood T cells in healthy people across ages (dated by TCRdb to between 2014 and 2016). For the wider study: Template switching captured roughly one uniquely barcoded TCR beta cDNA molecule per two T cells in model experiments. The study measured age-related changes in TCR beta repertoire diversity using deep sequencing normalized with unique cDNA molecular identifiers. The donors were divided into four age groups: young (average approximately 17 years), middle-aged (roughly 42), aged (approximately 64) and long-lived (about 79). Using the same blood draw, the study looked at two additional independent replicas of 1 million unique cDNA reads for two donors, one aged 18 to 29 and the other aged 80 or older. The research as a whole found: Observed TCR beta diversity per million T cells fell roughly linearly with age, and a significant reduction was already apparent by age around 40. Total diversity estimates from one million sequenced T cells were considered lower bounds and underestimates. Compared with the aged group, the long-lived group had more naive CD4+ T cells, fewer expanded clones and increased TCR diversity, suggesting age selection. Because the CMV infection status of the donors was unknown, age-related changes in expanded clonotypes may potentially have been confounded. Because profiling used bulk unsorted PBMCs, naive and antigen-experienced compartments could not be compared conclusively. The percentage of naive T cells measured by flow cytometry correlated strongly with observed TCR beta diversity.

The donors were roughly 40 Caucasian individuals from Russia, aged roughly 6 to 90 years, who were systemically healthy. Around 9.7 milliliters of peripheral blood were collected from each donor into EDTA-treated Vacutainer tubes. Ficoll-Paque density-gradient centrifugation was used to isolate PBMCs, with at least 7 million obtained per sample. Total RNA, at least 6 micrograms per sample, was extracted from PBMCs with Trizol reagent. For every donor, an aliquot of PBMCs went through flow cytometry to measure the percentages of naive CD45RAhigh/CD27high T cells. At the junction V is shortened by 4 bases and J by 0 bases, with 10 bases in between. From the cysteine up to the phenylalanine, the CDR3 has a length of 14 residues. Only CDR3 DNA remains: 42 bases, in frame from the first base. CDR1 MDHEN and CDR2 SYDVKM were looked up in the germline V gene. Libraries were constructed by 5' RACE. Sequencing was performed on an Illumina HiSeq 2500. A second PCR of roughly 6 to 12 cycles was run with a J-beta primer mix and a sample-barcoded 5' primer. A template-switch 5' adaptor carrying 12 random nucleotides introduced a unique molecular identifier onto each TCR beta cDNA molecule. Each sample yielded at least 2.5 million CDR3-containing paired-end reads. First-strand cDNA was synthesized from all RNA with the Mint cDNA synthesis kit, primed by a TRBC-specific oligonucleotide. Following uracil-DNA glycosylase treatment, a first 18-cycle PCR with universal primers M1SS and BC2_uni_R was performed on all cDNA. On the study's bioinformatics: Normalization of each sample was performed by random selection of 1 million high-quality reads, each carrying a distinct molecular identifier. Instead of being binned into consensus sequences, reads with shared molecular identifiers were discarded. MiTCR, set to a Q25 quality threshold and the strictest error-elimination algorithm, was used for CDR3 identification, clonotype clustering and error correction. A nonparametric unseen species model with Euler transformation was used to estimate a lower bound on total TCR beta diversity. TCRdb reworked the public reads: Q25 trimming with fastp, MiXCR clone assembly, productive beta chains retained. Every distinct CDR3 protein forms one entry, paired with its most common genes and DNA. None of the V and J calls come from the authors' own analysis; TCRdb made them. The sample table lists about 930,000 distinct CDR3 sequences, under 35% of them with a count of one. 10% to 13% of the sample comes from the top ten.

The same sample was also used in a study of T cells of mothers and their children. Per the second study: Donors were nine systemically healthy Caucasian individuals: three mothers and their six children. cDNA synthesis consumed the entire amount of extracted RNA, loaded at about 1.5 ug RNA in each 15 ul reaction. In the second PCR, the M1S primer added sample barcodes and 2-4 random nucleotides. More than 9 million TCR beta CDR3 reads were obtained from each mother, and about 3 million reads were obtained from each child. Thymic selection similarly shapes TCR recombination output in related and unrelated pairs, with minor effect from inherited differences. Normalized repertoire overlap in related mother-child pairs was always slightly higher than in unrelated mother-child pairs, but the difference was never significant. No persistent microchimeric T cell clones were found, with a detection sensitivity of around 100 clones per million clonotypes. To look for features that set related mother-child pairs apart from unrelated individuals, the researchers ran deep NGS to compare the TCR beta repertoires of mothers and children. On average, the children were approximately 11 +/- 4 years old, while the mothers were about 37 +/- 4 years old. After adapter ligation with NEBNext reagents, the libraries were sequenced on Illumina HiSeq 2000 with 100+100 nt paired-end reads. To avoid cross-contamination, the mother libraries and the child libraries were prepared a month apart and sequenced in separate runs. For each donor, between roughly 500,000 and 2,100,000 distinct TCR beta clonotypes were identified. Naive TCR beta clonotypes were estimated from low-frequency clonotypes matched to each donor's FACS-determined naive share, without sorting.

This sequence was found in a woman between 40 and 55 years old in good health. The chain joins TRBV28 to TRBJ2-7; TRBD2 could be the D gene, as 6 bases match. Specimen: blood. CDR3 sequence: CASSWGGPSYEQYF. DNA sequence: TGTGCCAGCAGTTGGGGAGGTCCCTCCTACGAGCAGTACTTC.